The rows below give T cell receptor beta chains drawn from one sample of a study of cytomegalovirus exposure and HLA in healthy donors. TCRdb's table, derived via immunoSEQ multiplex PCR, lists solely in-frame clones and lacks some. The sample shows 95,000 to 150,000 clones, approximately 72% of them seen only once. Sequencing input: PBMCs. Every receptor here comes from a man aged 18 to 30 in good health and CMV-seronegative. Each CDR3 is given with its conserved first and last residue. D genes are given only for firm matches. Clone sizes are given selectively: once, few, many, or a class where the clone is expanded.

size	V	D	J	DNA	CDR3
-	TRBV5-1	TRBD1	TRBJ1-4	TGCGCCAGCAGCAGACGACCGGGACAGGTTAATGAAAAACTGTTTTTT	CASSRRPGQVNEKLFF
-	TRBV5-1	TRBD2	TRBJ2-3	TGCGCCAGCAGTCCTCGTAGCGGGGCGATCACAGATACGCAGTATTTT	CASSPRSGAITDTQYF
-	TRBV13	TRBD1	TRBJ2-3	TGTGCCAGCAGCTCCCGGGACAGAACAGATACGCAGTATTTT	CASSSRDRTDTQYF
-	TRBV4-2	TRBD2	TRBJ2-7	TGTGCCAGCAGCCCCCTGCTGGGACTATCCTACGAGCAGTACTTC	CASSPLLGLSYEQYF
-	TRBV5-1	-	TRBJ2-7	TGCGCCAGCAGATTGCCAGAATTCTACGAGCAGTACTTC	CASRLPEFYEQYF
few	TRBV5-5	-	TRBJ2-2	TGTGCCAGCAGCGGTTCAGTCACCGGGGAGCTGTTTTTT	CASSGSVTGELFF
-	TRBV5-6	-	TRBJ1-2	TGTGCCAGCAGCTTGAACGGCAGGCCTTTGGCCGGCTACACCTTC	CASSLNGRPLAGYTF
-	TRBV2	TRBD1	TRBJ2-2	TGTGCCAGCAGGGAGGGACAGGGGGCGTACACCGGGGAGCTGTTTTTT	CASREGQGAYTGELFF
-	TRBV5-4	-	TRBJ2-2	TGTGCCAGCAGCCCTACGGTGGGGCAGGGAAGGACCGGGGAGCTGTTTTTT	CASSPTVGQGRTGELFF
-	TRBV27	TRBD2	TRBJ2-2	TGTGCCAGCAGTCGCGCCGGGACCCCGGGGGGGCAGCTGTTTTTT	CASSRAGTPGGQLFF
-	TRBV30	-	TRBJ1-1	TGTGCCTGGAGTGTAACCCCGTTTGGGCGCCTGAACACTGAAGCTTTCTTT	CAWSVTPFGRLNTEAFF
-	TRBV25-1	-	TRBJ1-2	TGTGCCCCAAACCGGGACTTTAACTATGGCTACACCTTC	CAPNRDFNYGYTF
-	TRBV6-4	TRBD2	TRBJ2-1	TGTGCCAGCAGTGTCCTAGCGGGAGTCGGGAATGAGCAGTTCTTC	CASSVLAGVGNEQFF
-	TRBV4-2	TRBD1	TRBJ1-1	TGTGCCAGCAGCCAGGCCGGGACAGTGAACACTGAAGCTTTCTTT	CASSQAGTVNTEAFF